Listed below are T cell receptor beta chains from one sample, sequenced in a study of cytomegalovirus exposure and HLA in healthy donors. Clones were read by immunoSEQ multiplex PCR, and TCRdb kept only the in-frame ones, dropping some. This table has about 170,000 clones, approximately 80% appearing once. The sample consisted of PBMCs. Receptors originate from a woman aged 45 to 65 in good health and CMV-seronegative. The CDR3 runs from the conserved cysteine through the conserved F or W. A D gene is named only where the DNA matches it firmly. The listing skips clone size in some rows; elsewhere it reads once, few, many or a size class.

>TRBV27|TRBJ2-7|NA|few
TGTGCCAGCAGTTTGGGGCTATTCTACGAGCAGTACTTC
CASSLGLFYEQYF
>TRBV15|TRBJ2-7|TRBD2|NA
TGTGCCACCAGCAGCTTATGGGGAGGGCACTACGAGCAGTACTTC
CATSSLWGGHYEQYF
>TRBV29-1|TRBJ1-2|NA|NA
TGCAGCGCCGAGGGTGAAGGTCCTCAGTATGGCTACACCTTC
CSAEGEGPQYGYTF
>TRBV10-3|TRBJ1-5|NA|few
TGTGCCTCCGGGGGGGGTCAGCCCCAGCATTTT
CASGGGQPQHF
>TRBV29-1|TRBJ2-1|TRBD2|NA
TGCAGCGCCCGGACTAGCAGCAATGAGCAGTTCTTC
CSARTSSNEQFF
>TRBV6-1|TRBJ1-2|NA|NA
TGTGCCAGCAGGGACAGCTATGGCTACACCTTC
CASRDSYGYTF
>TRBV18|TRBJ2-7|TRBD1|NA
TGTGCCAGCACTCGGGACAGGCGGGACGAGCAGTACTTC
CASTRDRRDEQYF
>TRBV7-2|TRBJ1-5|NA|NA
TGTGACAGCAGCTTAGCTGGTCAGGGTTCAAATCAGCCCCAGCATTTT
CDSSLAGQGSNQPQHF
>TRBV27|TRBJ2-2|NA|NA
TGCCAAAAGACGGGGATAAACACCGGGGAGCTGTTTTTT
CQKTGINTGELFF
>TRBV7-2|TRBJ1-1|NA|NA
TGTGCCAGCAGCCTTAAGCGGATAGCTTTCTTT
CASSLKRIAFF
>TRBV4-3|TRBJ1-6|TRBD1|NA
TGCGCCAGCAGCCAACCTTCCAGGGGGGACAGTATAAATTCACCCCTCCACTTT
CASSQPSRGDSINSPLHF
>TRBV2|TRBJ2-3|NA|NA
TGTGCCAGCAGGGGGCGGACCTACACAGATACGCAGTATTTT
CASRGRTYTDTQYF
>TRBV21-1|TRBJ1-1|NA|NA
TGTGCCAGCAGCGAAAGGACAGGGGGCTACACTGAAGCTTTCTTT
CASSERTGGYTEAFF
>TRBV7-2|TRBJ1-6|TRBD1|NA
TGTGCCAGCAGCTTAGGTGGGACAGGGTTTAATTCACCCCTCCACTTT
CASSLGGTGFNSPLHF
>TRBV5-4|TRBJ2-5|NA|few
TGTGCCAGCAGCCGTCCCGTGGGCAACCAAGAAGAGACCCAGTACTTC
CASSRPVGNQEETQYF
>TRBV9|TRBJ2-1|NA|NA
TGTGCCAGCAGCGTAGCTCGGAGTATTTCTGATGAGCAGTTCTTC
CASSVARSISDEQFF
>TRBV2|TRBJ1-3|TRBD1|NA
TGTGCCAGCAGTCCGGGACAGGGGTGGCAGAGAAACACCATATATTTT
CASSPGQGWQRNTIYF
>TRBV9|TRBJ2-3|TRBD2|NA
TGTGCCAGCAGCGTTAGCGGGAACACAGATACGCAGTATTTT
CASSVSGNTDTQYF
>TRBV7-9|TRBJ2-7|TRBD1|NA
TGTGCCAGCAGCTTAAGTATCGGTCCAGGACAGGGAACAAGCGAGCAGTACTTC
CASSLSIGPGQGTSEQYF
>TRBV2|TRBJ2-1|TRBD2|NA
TGTGCCAGCAGAACAAGGACTAGCGGTTACAATGAGCAGTTCTTC
CASRTRTSGYNEQFF
>TRBV5-8|TRBJ2-7|NA|NA
TGTGCCAGCAGCCTTGCGGAACCCTCCTACGAGCAGTACTTC
CASSLAEPSYEQYF